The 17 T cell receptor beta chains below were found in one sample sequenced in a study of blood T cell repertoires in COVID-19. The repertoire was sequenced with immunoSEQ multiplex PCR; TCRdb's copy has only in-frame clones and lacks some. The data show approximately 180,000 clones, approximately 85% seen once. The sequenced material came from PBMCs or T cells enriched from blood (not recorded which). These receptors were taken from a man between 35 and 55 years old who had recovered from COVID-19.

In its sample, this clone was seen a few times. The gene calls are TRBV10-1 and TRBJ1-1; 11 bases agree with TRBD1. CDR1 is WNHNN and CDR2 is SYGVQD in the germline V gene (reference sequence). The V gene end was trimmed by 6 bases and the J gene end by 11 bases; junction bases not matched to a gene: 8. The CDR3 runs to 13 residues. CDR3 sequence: CASSGWTGGKAFF. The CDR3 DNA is TGCGCCAGCAGCGGATGGACAGGGGGCAAGGCTTTCTTT.

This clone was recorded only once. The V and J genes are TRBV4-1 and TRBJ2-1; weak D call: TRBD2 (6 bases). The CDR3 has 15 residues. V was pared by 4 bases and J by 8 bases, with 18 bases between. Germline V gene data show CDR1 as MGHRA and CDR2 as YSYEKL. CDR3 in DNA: TGCGCCAGCAGCCCTGAGTCGGACTATTTCTATGAGCAGTTCTTC. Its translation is CASSPESDYFYEQFF.

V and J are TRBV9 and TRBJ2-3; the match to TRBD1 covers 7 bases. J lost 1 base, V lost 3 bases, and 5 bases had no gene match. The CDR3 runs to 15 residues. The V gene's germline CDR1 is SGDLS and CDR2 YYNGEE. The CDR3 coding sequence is TGTGCCAGCAGCGCAGCGACAGGGCGCACAGATACGCAGTATTTT. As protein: CASSAATGRTDTQYF.

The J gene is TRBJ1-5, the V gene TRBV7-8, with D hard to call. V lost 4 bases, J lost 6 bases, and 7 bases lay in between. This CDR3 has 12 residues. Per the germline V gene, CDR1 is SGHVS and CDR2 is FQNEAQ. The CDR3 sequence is CASSWSGQPQHF. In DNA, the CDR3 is TGTGCCAGCAGCTGGTCGGGTCAGCCCCAGCATTTT.

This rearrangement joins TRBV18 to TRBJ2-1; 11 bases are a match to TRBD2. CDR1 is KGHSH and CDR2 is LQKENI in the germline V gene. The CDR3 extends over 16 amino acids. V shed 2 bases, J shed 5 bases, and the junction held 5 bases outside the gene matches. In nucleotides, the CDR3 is TGTGCCAGCTCACCAACTAGCGGGAGAGCTCACAATGAGCAGTTCTTC. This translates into CASSPTSGRAHNEQFF.

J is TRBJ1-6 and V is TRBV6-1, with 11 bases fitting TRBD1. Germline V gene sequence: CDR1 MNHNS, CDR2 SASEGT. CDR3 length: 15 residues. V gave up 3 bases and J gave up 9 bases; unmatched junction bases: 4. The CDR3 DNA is TGTGCCAGCAGTGAGTGGGACAGGGGGAGTTCACCCCTCCACTTT. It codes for CASSEWDRGSSPLHF.

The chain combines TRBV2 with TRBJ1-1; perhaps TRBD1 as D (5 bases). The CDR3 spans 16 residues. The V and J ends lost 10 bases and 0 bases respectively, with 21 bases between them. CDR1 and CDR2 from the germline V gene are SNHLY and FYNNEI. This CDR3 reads CAIPEGAAVMNTEAFF. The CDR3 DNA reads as TGTGCCATCCCAGAAGGGGCAGCAGTCATGAACACTGAAGCTTTCTTT.

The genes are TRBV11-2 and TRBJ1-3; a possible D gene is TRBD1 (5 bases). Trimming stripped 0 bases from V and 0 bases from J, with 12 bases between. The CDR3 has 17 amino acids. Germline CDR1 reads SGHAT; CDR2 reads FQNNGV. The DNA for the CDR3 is TGTGCCAGCAGCTTAGAATTTTGGGGGGACTCTGGAAACACCATATATTTT. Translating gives CASSLEFWGDSGNTIYF.

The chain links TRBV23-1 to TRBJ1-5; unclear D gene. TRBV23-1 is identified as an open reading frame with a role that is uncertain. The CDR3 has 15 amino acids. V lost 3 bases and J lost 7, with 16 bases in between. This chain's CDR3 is CASSHPGGLGQPQHF. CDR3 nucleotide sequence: TGCGCCAGCAGTCACCCAGGTGGGTTAGGACAGCCCCAGCATTTT.

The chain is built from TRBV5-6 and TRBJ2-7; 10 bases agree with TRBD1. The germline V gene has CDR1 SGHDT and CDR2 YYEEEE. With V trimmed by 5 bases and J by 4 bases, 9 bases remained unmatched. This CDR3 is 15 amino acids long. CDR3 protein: CASSYSPGQGYEQYF. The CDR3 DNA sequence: TGTGCCAGCAGTTATAGCCCGGGACAGGGGTACGAGCAGTACTTC.

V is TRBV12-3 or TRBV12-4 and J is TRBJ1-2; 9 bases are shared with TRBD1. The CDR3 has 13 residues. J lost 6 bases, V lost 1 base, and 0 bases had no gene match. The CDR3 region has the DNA TGTGCCAGCAGTTTAGGGACAGGGGATGGCTACACCTTC. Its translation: CASSLGTGDGYTF.

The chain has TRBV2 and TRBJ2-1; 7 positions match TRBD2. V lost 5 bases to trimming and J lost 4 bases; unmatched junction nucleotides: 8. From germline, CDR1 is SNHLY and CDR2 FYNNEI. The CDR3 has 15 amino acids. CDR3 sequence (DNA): TGTGCCAGCAGTCTGAGGGCTAGCGGATACAATGAGCAGTTCTTC. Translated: CASSLRASGYNEQFF.

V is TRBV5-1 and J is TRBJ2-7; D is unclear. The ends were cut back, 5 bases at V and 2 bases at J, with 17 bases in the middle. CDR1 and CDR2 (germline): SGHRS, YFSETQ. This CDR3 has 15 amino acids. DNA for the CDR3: TGCGCCAGCAGAATTTCGTCTAGTCCAGCCTACGAGCAGTACTTC. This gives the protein CASRISSSPAYEQYF.

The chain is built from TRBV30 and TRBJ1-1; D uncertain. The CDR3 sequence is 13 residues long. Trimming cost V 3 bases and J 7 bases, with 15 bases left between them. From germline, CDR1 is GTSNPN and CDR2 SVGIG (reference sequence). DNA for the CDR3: TGTGCCTGGAGACAGAAAACGATAATTGAAGCTTTCTTT. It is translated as CAWRQKTIIEAFF. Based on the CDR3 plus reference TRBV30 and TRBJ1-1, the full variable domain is SQTIHQWPATLVQPVGSPLSLECTVEGTSNPNLYWYRQAAGRGLQLLFYSVGIGQISSEVPQNLSASRPQDRQFILSSKKLLLSDSGFYLCAWRQKTIIEAFFGQGTRLTVV.

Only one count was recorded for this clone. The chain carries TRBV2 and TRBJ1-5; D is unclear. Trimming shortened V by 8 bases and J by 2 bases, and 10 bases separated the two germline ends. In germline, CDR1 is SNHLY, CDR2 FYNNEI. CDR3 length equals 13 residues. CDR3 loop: CASSRMGNQPQHF. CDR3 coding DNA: TGTGCCAGCTCGCGGATGGGCAATCAGCCCCAGCATTTT.

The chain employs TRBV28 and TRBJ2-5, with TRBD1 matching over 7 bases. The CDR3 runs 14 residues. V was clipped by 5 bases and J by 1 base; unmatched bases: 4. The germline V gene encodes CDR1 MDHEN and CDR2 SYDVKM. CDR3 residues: CASSGDSLQETQYF. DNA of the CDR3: TGTGCCAGCAGTGGGGACAGCCTCCAAGAGACCCAGTACTTC.

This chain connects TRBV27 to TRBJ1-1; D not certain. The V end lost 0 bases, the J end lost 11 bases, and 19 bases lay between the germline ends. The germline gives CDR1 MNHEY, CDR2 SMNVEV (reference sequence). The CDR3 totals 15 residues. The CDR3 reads CASSLSMGPPDRAFF. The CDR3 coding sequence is TGTGCCAGCAGTTTATCGATGGGCCCCCCGGATCGGGCTTTCTTT.